Below, 30 T cell receptor beta chains from the same sample are listed, as sequenced in a study of identical twins (dated by TCRdb to 2016 to 2017). Receptor libraries were prepared by 5' RACE. The instrument was an Illumina HiSeq 2000. TCRdb cleaned the public reads at Q25 with fastp, built clones with MiXCR and kept in-frame beta chains. Duplicate CDR3 protein sequences are folded into a single record with the most common DNA and genes. The sample yields a few hundred thousand distinct CDR3 sequences; approximately 16% were counted once. The ten largest make up around 0.48% of the sample. These sequences were also reported in another study, on yellow fever vaccine responses in identical twins.

Sequenced input: CD4+ T cells sorted from blood. These receptors were obtained from a woman between 18 and 29 years old in good health.

This clonotype was found a few times. The V gene is TRBV5-1, the J gene TRBJ1-1; D is uncertain. This CDR3 contains 15 residues. V lost 0 bases and J lost 0, with 9 bases in between. Germline-derived CDR1 and CDR2 are SGHRS and YFSETQ. For the CDR3, the DNA is TGCGCCAGCAGCTTGGGAACCCTCATGAACACTGAAGCTTTCTTT. It codes for CASSLGTLMNTEAFF.

The rearrangement links TRBV20-1 to TRBJ2-1; 9 bases are shared with TRBD1. CDR3 length equals 16 residues. J gave up 1 base and V 6 bases, and 10 bases lay outside the gene matches. In germline, CDR1 is DFQATT, CDR2 SNEGSKA (reference sequence). The CDR3 nucleotides are TGCAGTGCGGCCGGGACAGGGTATAGTTCCTACAATGAGCAGTTCTTC. The encoded protein is CSAAGTGYSSYNEQFF.

The CDR3 coding sequence is TGCAGTGCTGAGGAGCGGGAGGGCCGAGGGGGAGAGACCCAGTACTTC. Residues: CSAEEREGRGGETQYF. The chain couples TRBV20-1 to TRBJ2-5, with 10 bases matching TRBD2. V lost 5 bases, J lost 4 bases, and 13 bases stayed unmatched. Germline V CDR1 and CDR2: DFQATT, SNEGSKA (reference sequence). The CDR3 consists of 16 residues.

This clonotype was picked up a small number of times. This chain connects TRBV12-3 or TRBV12-4 to TRBJ1-5; a weak D match, TRBD1 (5 bases). CDR3 length: 14 residues. V was pared by 6 bases and J by 5 bases, with 14 bases between. In DNA, the CDR3 is TGTGCCAGCAGCCCTAAAGGGGTTTATCAGCCCCAGCATTTT. Translated: CASSPKGVYQPQHF.

This clonotype has a handful of counts. The J gene is TRBJ2-1, the V gene TRBV2, with no clear D. Germline CDR1 is SNHLY and CDR2 is FYNNEI. The V end was cut by 2 bases, the J end by 9 bases, with 14 bases between. The CDR3 is 14 amino acids. This chain's CDR3 is CASSERVGRPEQFF. The CDR3 nucleotides are TGTGCCAGCAGTGAAAGGGTTGGTAGGCCTGAGCAGTTCTTC.

This clonotype was seen a few times. This rearrangement joins TRBV20-1 to TRBJ2-7, with TRBD2 identical over 7 bases. The CDR3 has 14 amino acids. Germline-derived CDR1 and CDR2 are DFQATT and SNEGSKA (reference sequence). The V gene end was trimmed by 0 bases and the J gene end by 8 bases; junction bases not matched to a gene: 10. The CDR3 region is CSAREMAGESQQYF. CDR3 nucleotides: TGCAGTGCTAGAGAGATGGCGGGAGAGAGTCAGCAGTACTTC.

The J gene is TRBJ2-3, the V gene TRBV18; D is tentatively TRBD1 or TRBD2 (5 bases each). The CDR3 spans 13 residues. Trimming pared 5 bases from V and 4 bases from J, leaving 10 bases between. The germline gives CDR1 KGHSH, CDR2 LQKENI. The CDR3 nucleotides read TGTGCCAGCTCAAGGGACCAACCAGATACGCAGTATTTT. It translates to CASSRDQPDTQYF.

This clonotype was found a few times. The V call is TRBV6-5, the J call TRBJ2-1, with D possibly being TRBD2 (6 bases). Germline V gene sequence: CDR1 MNHEY, CDR2 SVGAGI. The CDR3 covers 15 residues. V dropped 0 bases and J dropped 6 bases, with 12 bases sitting between them. The CDR3 is CASSYSRDLGNEQFF. The CDR3 DNA reads TGTGCCAGCAGTTACTCGCGGGACCTCGGCAATGAGCAGTTCTTC.

To note about this clonotype: One junction end disagrees with the germline gene, perhaps due to a read error. The chain uses TRBV10-3 and TRBJ1-5; D unresolved. The CDR3 consists of 12 residues. Germline values: CDR1 ENHRY, CDR2 SYGVKD. This chain's CDR3 is CATSTLDQPQHF. CDR3 coding DNA: TGTGCCACCAGTACCTTGGATCAGCCCCAGCATTTT.

The chain couples TRBV20-1 to TRBJ2-7; no clear D gene. The germline gives CDR1 DFQATT, CDR2 SNEGSKA (reference sequence). The CDR3 spans 14 residues. V was trimmed by 0 bases and J by 0 bases, leaving 9 bases between them. The CDR3 loop reads CSAREITGSYEQYV. The CDR3 bases are TGCAGTGCTAGAGAAATTACGGGCTCCTACGAGCAGTACGTC.

This clonotype has just a few counts. The chain recombines TRBV10-3 with TRBJ1-2; 7 bases are shared with TRBD1. CDR1 and CDR2 (germline): ENHRY, SYGVKD. The CDR3 runs 14 residues. Losses at the gene ends were 6 bases for V and 2 bases for J; bases not matched to a gene: 6. The CDR3, as DNA: TGTGCCATCAGGAGACAGGGACTAAACTATGGCTACACCTTC. Translated, it gives CAIRRQGLNYGYTF.

This rearrangement joins TRBV29-1 to TRBJ2-1; D ambiguous. The germline gives CDR1 SQVTM, CDR2 ANQGSEA. The CDR3 length is 12 residues. V was clipped by 3 bases and J by 4 bases, with 7 bases between them. The CDR3 coding sequence is TGCAGCGTTGATTCCCAATACAATGAGCAGTTCTTC. Protein sequence: CSVDSQYNEQFF.

This clonotype was recorded once. This sequence joins TRBV19 and TRBJ1-4; D gene ambiguous. Looked up from germline, CDR1 is LNHDA and CDR2 is SQIVND (reference sequence). CDR3 length: 13 residues. Trimming took off 5 bases at V and 6 bases at J, with 10 bases between the two ends. The CDR3 sequence is CASSFGVDEKLFF. The CDR3 DNA reads as TGTGCCAGTAGTTTCGGGGTGGATGAAAAACTGTTTTTT.

The chain carries TRBV29-1 and TRBJ2-1, with 9 bases fitting TRBD1. The CDR3 loop spans 14 amino acids. The J segment lost 2 bases and the V segment lost 6 bases, leaving 5 bases of the junction unmatched. Germline V gene data show CDR1 as SQVTM and CDR2 as ANQGSEA. CDR3 protein: CSVHGTGTYNEQFF. In DNA, the CDR3 is TGCAGCGTACACGGGACAGGGACCTACAATGAGCAGTTCTTC.

The V gene is TRBV12-3 or TRBV12-4, the J gene TRBJ2-5; no definite D call. Between the trimmed V and J ends, which lost 5 bases and 1 base, there was a span of 17 bases. The CDR3 length is 16 residues. The CDR3 coding sequence is TGTGCCAGCAGTCCTCACCTCGGCGGTCTCCAAGAGACCCAGTACTTC. The encoded protein is CASSPHLGGLQETQYF.

This clonotype was observed a few times. The chain recombines TRBV7-9 with TRBJ1-1, with D unclear. From germline, CDR1 is SEHNR and CDR2 FQNEAQ (reference sequence). This CDR3 comprises 14 residues. Trimming cost V 5 bases and J 1 base, with 11 bases left between them. This CDR3 is CASSRQNRNTEAFF. The CDR3 coding sequence is TGTGCCAGCAGCCGCCAGAACAGGAACACTGAAGCTTTCTTT.

This sequence joins TRBV28 and TRBJ1-1; possible D gene TRBD1, 5 bases. The germline V gene has CDR1 MDHEN and CDR2 SYDVKM. CDR3 length: 13 amino acids. V dropped 10 bases and J dropped 4 bases, with 16 bases sitting between them. CDR3 region: CAIRSGGSTEAFF. The CDR3 region has the DNA TGTGCCATTCGTAGTGGGGGTTCCACTGAAGCTTTCTTT.

The V gene is TRBV19, the J gene TRBJ2-7; unclear D gene. V was trimmed by 3 bases and J by 0 bases, leaving 9 bases between them. The CDR3 extends over 14 amino acids. Germline V gene data show CDR1 as LNHDA and CDR2 as SQIVND (reference sequence). CDR3 bases: TGTGCCAGTAGTATCGGTTTAAGCTCCTACGAGCAGTACTTC. This codes for CASSIGLSSYEQYF.

This clonotype was detected only a few times. J is TRBJ2-2 and V is TRBV12-3 or TRBV12-4, with unresolved D. CDR3 length equals 12 residues. V lost 3 bases, J lost 7 bases, and 6 bases lay in between. This chain's CDR3 is CASSFGFGELFF. The CDR3 bases are TGTGCCAGCAGTTTTGGGTTCGGGGAGCTGTTTTTT.

In this sample, this clonotype turned up a few times. This chain uses TRBV6-5 with TRBJ2-5, with D perhaps matching TRBD1 (6 bases). V lost 3 bases and J 2 bases, leaving 10 bases between the germline ends. This CDR3 has 14 residues. Germline CDR1 is MNHEY and CDR2 is SVGAGI. The CDR3 DNA reads as TGTGCCAGCAGTTATGACAGGAGGCAAGAGACCCAGTACTTC. This encodes CASSYDRRQETQYF.

A few counts support this clonotype. V is TRBV12-3 or TRBV12-4 and J is TRBJ1-4; 7 nucleotides line up with TRBD1. This CDR3 comprises 15 residues. V lost 6 bases and J lost 9; bases outside the gene matches: 13. The CDR3: CASRSDRAEVQKLFF. The DNA of the CDR3 is TGTGCCAGCAGGTCCGACAGGGCGGAGGTGCAAAAACTGTTTTTT.

The chain has TRBV11-1 and TRBJ2-1; 14 nucleotides agree with TRBD2. Trimming cost V 3 bases and J 7 bases; bases outside gene matches: 8. The germline CDR1 and CDR2 sequences are SGHAT and FQDESV (reference sequence). The CDR3 covers 17 residues. DNA for the CDR3: TGTGCCAGCAGCTTCTTGACCGGGACTAGCGGGAGTAATGAGCAGTTCTTC. It translates to CASSFLTGTSGSNEQFF.

This clonotype has more than one count but fewer than ten. This chain links TRBV11-1 with TRBJ2-5, with 13 bases that match TRBD2. The CDR3 contains 20 residues. Trimming at V came to 5 bases and at J to 2 bases, leaving 17 bases not matched to a gene. Germline V CDR1 and CDR2: SGHAT, FQDESV (reference sequence). CDR3: CASSHTQRTSGSRLQETQYF. The CDR3 nucleotides are TGTGCCAGCAGCCATACCCAGAGGACTAGCGGGAGCCGGTTGCAAGAGACCCAGTACTTC.

The chain recombines TRBV6-1 with TRBJ2-2; 10 nucleotides match TRBD2. CDR3 size: 17 residues. Trimming removed 5 bases from V and 4 bases from J; junction bases left unmatched: 10. Germline CDR1 is MNHNS and CDR2 is SASEGT. As DNA, the CDR3 is TGTGCCAGCAGTATCCTAAGCGGGGGGGGTATCACCGGGGAGCTGTTTTTT. This encodes CASSILSGGGITGELFF.

This chain links TRBV4-1 with TRBJ1-5; 12 bases align to TRBD1. The CDR3 has 17 amino acids. Trimming took 4 bases from V and 5 from J; bases not matched to a gene: 9. Germline V gives CDR1 MGHRA, CDR2 YSYEKL. The CDR3 reads CASSRNEGTGGYQPQHF. Written as DNA, the CDR3 is TGCGCCAGCAGCCGGAACGAAGGGACAGGGGGCTATCAGCCCCAGCATTTT.

The V call is TRBV20-1, the J call TRBJ2-3; TRBD2 agrees at 14 bases. J was trimmed by 1 base and V by 2 bases; bases with no gene match: 8. The CDR3 runs to 18 residues. CDR1 is DFQATT, CDR2 SNEGSKA, per germline (reference sequence). Here the CDR3 reads CSARKGLAGGLGTDTQYF. CDR3 in DNA: TGCAGTGCTAGAAAAGGACTAGCGGGGGGCCTAGGCACAGATACGCAGTATTTT.

This clonotype was seen repeatedly, ten times or more. The chain carries TRBV5-1 and TRBJ1-4; tentatively, D is TRBD1 (6 bases). Per germline, CDR1 SGHRS and CDR2 YFSETQ. With 4 bases removed from V and 7 bases from J, the gap between germline ends came to 17 bases. The CDR3 spans 15 residues. The CDR3: CASSAAGERAEKLFF. In DNA form, the CDR3 reads TGCGCCAGCAGCGCGGCAGGGGAGCGAGCTGAAAAACTGTTTTTT.

The chain recombines TRBV2 with TRBJ2-7, with TRBD2 identical over 14 bases. The CDR3 is 16 amino acids. The V segment lost 5 bases and the J segment 2 bases; nucleotides outside the gene matches: 5. Germline-derived CDR1 and CDR2 are SNHLY and FYNNEI. This CDR3 reads CASSYPGLAGAYEQYF. CDR3 coding DNA: TGTGCCAGCAGTTACCCGGGACTAGCGGGAGCCTACGAGCAGTACTTC.

The V and J genes are TRBV19 and TRBJ1-1; no reliable D call. CDR3 length: 15 residues. Germline CDR1 LNHDA, CDR2 SQIVND (reference sequence). Trimming removed 1 base at V and 0 bases at J, with 9 bases between. CDR3 coding DNA: TGTGCCAGTAGTATAGGTAGTGGAGTGAACACTGAAGCTTTCTTT. Its protein product is CASSIGSGVNTEAFF.

This clonotype came up many times. V usage is TRBV27 and J usage is TRBJ2-5; D might be TRBD2 (5 bases). Trimming removed 5 bases from V and 0 bases from J, with 19 bases in between. The CDR3 loop spans 17 amino acids. CDR1 is MNHEY, CDR2 SMNVEV, per germline (reference sequence). In DNA, the CDR3 is TGTGCCAGCAGTCGATACGGACTCCCAAGATACCAAGAGACCCAGTACTTC. It is translated as CASSRYGLPRYQETQYF.